The T cell receptor beta chain under discussion was sequenced for a study of cytomegalovirus exposure and HLA in healthy donors. Study observations and caveats: An Asian-associated ancestry cluster reportedly showed fewer N-insertions than the roughly 700-donor mean in a later analysis. A further, later analysis showed that HLA-associated TCR beta chains (compared with equally common others) were more clonally expanded. Later analysis showed TCR association rates varying by HLA locus, highest for DRB1 and lowest for HLA-C.

On this clone: Its target is unknown.

This CDR3 is built from 12 residues. Trimming took off 8 bases at V and 4 bases at J, with 12 bases between the two ends. CDR1 SNHLY and CDR2 FYNNEI come from the germline V gene. Whereas donors were nominally healthy upon sampling, unrecorded immune exposures were probable. The PCR ran on 60 Vbeta and 13 Jbeta primers. The protocol was immunoSEQ multiplex PCR, while the TCRdb copy is restricted to in-frame clones and leaves out a portion. The sample comprises roughly 180,000 clones, about 75% of which are singletons, and 2% to 3% rests with the top ten. Material: PBMCs. The chain has TRBV2 and TRBJ2-7; D perhaps matches TRBD2 (6 bases). The TCR sequence derives from a female donor in good health and CMV-seronegative. This chain's CDR3 is CASGRPSYEQYF. The CDR3 DNA is TGTGCCAGCGGGAGGCCTTCATACGAGCAGTACTTC.